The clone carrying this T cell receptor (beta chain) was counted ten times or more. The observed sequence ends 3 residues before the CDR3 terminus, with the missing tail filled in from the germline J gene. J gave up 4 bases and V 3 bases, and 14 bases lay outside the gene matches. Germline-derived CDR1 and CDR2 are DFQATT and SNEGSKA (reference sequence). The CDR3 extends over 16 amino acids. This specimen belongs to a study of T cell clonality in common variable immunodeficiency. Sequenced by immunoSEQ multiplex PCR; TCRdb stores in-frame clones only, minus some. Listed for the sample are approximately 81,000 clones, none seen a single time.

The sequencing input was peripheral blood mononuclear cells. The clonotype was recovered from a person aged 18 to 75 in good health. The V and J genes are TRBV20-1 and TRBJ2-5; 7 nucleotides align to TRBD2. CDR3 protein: CSARGAGLLAGETQYF. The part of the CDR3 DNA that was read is TGCAGTGCTAGGGGAGCGGGACTTTTGGCGGGAGAGACC.